The 5 T cell receptor beta chains listed next were all sequenced from one sample in a study of shared clonotypes between healthy human individuals. TCRdb's table, derived via immunoSEQ multiplex PCR, lists solely in-frame clones and lacks some. The table records 1,400,000 or so clones, about 98.5% of them present only once. The material sequenced was naive CD4+ T cells sorted from blood. The subset here: CD45RA+ positively selected. These receptors were taken from a man aged 25 to 45 in good health.

The chain couples TRBV11-1 to TRBJ2-3; weak D call: TRBD1 (5 bases). The CDR3 spans 15 residues. Trimming pared 5 bases from V and 0 bases from J, leaving 12 bases between. From germline, CDR1 is SGHAT and CDR2 FQDESV (reference sequence). The DNA of the CDR3 is TGTGCCAGCAGCCCACAGGCGACTAGCACAGATACGCAGTATTTT. Its protein product is CASSPQATSTDTQYF.

The chain links TRBV18 to TRBJ1-4; no reliable D call. In germline, CDR1 is KGHSH, CDR2 LQKENI. The CDR3 totals 15 residues. V was clipped by 3 bases and J by 0 bases, with 8 bases between them. The DNA of the CDR3 is TGTGCCAGCTCACCCTCGGCGGCAACTAATGAAAAACTGTTTTTT. It codes for CASSPSAATNEKLFF.

The rearrangement joins TRBV11-3 to TRBJ2-1, with TRBD1 as a possible D gene (6 bases). The CDR3 is made up of 13 amino acids. Trimming cost V 1 base and J 6 bases, with 7 bases left between them. Germline V gene data show CDR1 as SGHNT and CDR2 as YENEEA. Written as DNA, the CDR3 is TGTGCCAGCAGCTTAGGAGGGGGCAATGAGCAGTTCTTC. Its translation: CASSLGGGNEQFF. The full variable domain, with the rest looked up from reference TRBV11-3 and TRBJ2-1, is EAGVVQSPRYKIIEKKQPVAFWCNPISGHNTLYWYLQNLGQGPELLIRYENEEAVDDSQLPKDRFSAERLKGVDSTLKIQPAELGDSAVYLCASSLGGGNEQFFGPGTRLTVL.

The gene calls are TRBV11-2 and TRBJ2-7, with TRBD2 as a possible D gene (5 bases). Germline V gives CDR1 SGHAT, CDR2 FQNNGV. The V and J ends lost 1 base and 7 bases respectively, with 17 bases between them. The CDR3 sequence is 15 residues long. The CDR3 spells CASSLGGSLPEEQYF. The CDR3 DNA follows: TGTGCCAGCAGCTTAGGCGGGTCTCTCCCTGAGGAGCAGTACTTC.

This clone was observed a handful of times. The rearrangement uses TRBV4-2 and TRBJ1-2; 7 nucleotides agree with TRBD1. This CDR3 comprises 15 residues. The trim removed 1 base at V and 4 bases at J, leaving 6 bases unmatched. Germline CDR1 and CDR2: LGHNA and YNFKEQ. Written as DNA, the CDR3 is TGTGCCAGCAGCCAAGGACAGGGATATGGCTATGGCTACACCTTC. It yields the protein CASSQGQGYGYGYTF.